A single sample gave rise to the 27 T cell receptor beta chains below, sequenced in a study of T cell responses to AZD1222 COVID-19 vaccine. TCRdb's table, derived via immunoSEQ multiplex PCR, lists solely in-frame clones and lacks some. The sample includes over 120,000 clones, 80% to 90% of them seen just once. The sample in question was peripheral blood, obtained on day 0 of AZD1222 vaccination. Receptors originate from an adult in good health.

This clone has only one observation. The gene calls are TRBV27 and TRBJ1-4, with 8 positions matching TRBD1. V lost 2 bases, J lost 6 bases, and 2 bases stayed unmatched. Germline CDR1 and CDR2: MNHEY and SMNVEV (reference sequence). This CDR3 has 14 amino acids. The CDR3 bases are TGTGCCAGCAGTTTACAGGGGGCTGATGAAAAACTGTTTTTT. This gives the protein CASSLQGADEKLFF.

This clone was observed a single time. This chain links TRBV18 with TRBJ1-4; D is uncertain. CDR3 size: 14 residues. Trimming pared 3 bases from V and 4 bases from J, leaving 9 bases between. CDR1 is KGHSH, CDR2 LQKENI, per germline. Written as DNA, the CDR3 is TGTGCCAGCTCACCTGGACGGGATAATGAAAAACTGTTTTTT. This sequence encodes CASSPGRDNEKLFF.

The chain carries TRBV27 and TRBJ2-5; perhaps TRBD1 as D (5 bases). V was pared by 5 bases and J by 4 bases, with 17 bases between. CDR1 is MNHEY and CDR2 is SMNVEV in the germline V gene (reference sequence). This CDR3 spans 15 amino acids. This CDR3 reads CASSPSLGAVETQYF. DNA for the CDR3: TGTGCCAGCAGTCCCTCGCTTGGGGCAGTAGAGACCCAGTACTTC.

The chain employs TRBV11-2 and TRBJ2-7; 11 bases align to TRBD1. The V and J ends lost 1 base and 2 bases, in that order; junction bases with no gene match: 4. CDR1 and CDR2 from the germline V gene are SGHAT and FQNNGV. The CDR3 loop spans 16 amino acids. This chain's CDR3 is CASSLASGQGAYEQYF. CDR3 sequence (DNA): TGTGCCAGCAGCTTAGCTTCGGGACAGGGGGCCTACGAGCAGTACTTC.

V usage is TRBV19 and J usage is TRBJ2-2, with D possibly being TRBD1 (5 bases). Trimming removed 4 bases at V and 4 bases at J, with 13 bases between. The germline V gene encodes CDR1 LNHDA and CDR2 SQIVND (reference sequence). The CDR3 length is 15 residues. The CDR3, as DNA: TGTGCCAGTAGTAAGTCAGGGTGGAGCACCGGGGAGCTGTTTTTT. This codes for CASSKSGWSTGELFF.

The V call is TRBV5-1, the J call TRBJ1-1, with TRBD1 matching over 9 bases. With 0 bases clipped from V and 8 bases from J, the junction kept 8 bases outside the gene matches. Germline assignment: CDR1 SGHRS and CDR2 YFSETQ. The length of the CDR3 is 15 residues. CDR3 loop: CASSLGPTGGREAFF. DNA for the CDR3: TGCGCCAGCAGCTTGGGCCCTACAGGGGGCAGAGAAGCTTTCTTT.

Details on this clone: A junction boundary mismatches the germline segment, possibly from a read error. The CDR3 spells CASSQDRDRGPCF. The CDR3 DNA reads TGCGCCAGCAGCCAAGATCGGGACAGGGGTCCATGCTTC. The V gene is TRBV4-1, the J gene TRBJ1-2; the match to TRBD1 covers 10 bases. Per the germline V gene, CDR1 is MGHRA and CDR2 is YSYEKL. CDR3 length: 13 amino acids.

The chain carries TRBV6-5 and TRBJ2-3; either TRBD1 or TRBD2 may supply D (6 bases each). The germline V gene has CDR1 MNHEY and CDR2 SVGAGI. The CDR3 has 13 amino acids. The V end lost 10 bases, the J end lost 2 bases, and 13 bases lay between the germline ends. As DNA, the CDR3 is TGTGCCACAATGAGGGGGGACACAGATACGCAGTATTTT. Amino acid sequence: CATMRGDTDTQYF.

The CDR3 DNA sequence: TGTGCCAGCAGCTTGAGGGCTAGCGGGGGGGCGAAGGAGAATGAGCAGTTCTTC. This translates into CASSLRASGGAKENEQFF. The gene calls are TRBV5-8 and TRBJ2-1; TRBD2 agrees at 12 bases. The CDR3 is 18 amino acids. The trim removed 1 base at V and 7 bases at J, leaving 12 bases unmatched. Germline values: CDR1 SGHTS, CDR2 YDEGEE.

Only one count was recorded for this clone. V and J are TRBV27 and TRBJ2-2, with D unresolved. Germline V gene sequence: CDR1 MNHEY, CDR2 SMNVEV (reference sequence). V lost 4 bases and J 0 bases, leaving 3 bases between the germline ends. CDR3 length: 13 amino acids. CDR3 in amino acids: CASSYSNTGELFF. The CDR3 DNA reads as TGTGCCAGCAGTTACTCGAACACCGGGGAGCTGTTTTTT.

This clone appeared once. This sequence joins TRBV5-1 and TRBJ2-7; no clear D. The CDR3 length is 13 residues. The V end was cut by 0 bases, the J end by 7 bases, with 11 bases between. Germline assignment: CDR1 SGHRS and CDR2 YFSETQ. The DNA of the CDR3 is TGCGCCAGCAGCTTGGTAGGGCTCGGGGAGCAGTACTTC. Translation gives CASSLVGLGEQYF.

This clone was detected once. V usage is TRBV7-8 and J usage is TRBJ1-1, with D possibly TRBD1 on 5 matching bases. This CDR3 region has 15 residues. Germline CDR1 reads SGHVS; CDR2 reads FQNEAQ. V was cut by 0 bases and J by 5 bases, with 13 bases left in between. For the CDR3, the DNA is TGTGCCAGCAGCTTAGCGCCTGGGGGGGAGACTGAAGCTTTCTTT. This encodes CASSLAPGGETEAFF.

This clone has a single count. The rearrangement links TRBV29-1 to TRBJ2-1; D remains unclear. V shed 6 bases and J shed 8 bases, with 17 bases lying between them. The V gene's germline CDR1 is SQVTM and CDR2 ANQGSEA. This CDR3 comprises 13 residues. The CDR3 loop is CSVQRLDLHEQFF. The CDR3 nucleotides are TGCAGCGTCCAGAGGCTAGACCTCCATGAGCAGTTCTTC.

The chain combines TRBV5-1 with TRBJ1-1; 7 bases agree with TRBD1. The trim removed 4 bases at V and 1 base at J, leaving 4 bases unmatched. Germline-derived CDR1 and CDR2 are SGHRS and YFSETQ. This CDR3 is built from 14 residues. The CDR3 DNA is TGCGCCAGCAGCGGAAGGGGGCCGAACACTGAAGCTTTCTTT. Its translation is CASSGRGPNTEAFF.

The chain carries TRBV2 and TRBJ2-5; 7 bases are shared with TRBD1. Germline CDR1 and CDR2: SNHLY and FYNNEI. The CDR3 covers 14 residues. V lost 7 bases to trimming and J lost 1 base; unmatched junction nucleotides: 6. The CDR3, as DNA: TGTGCCAGCATAGGGGACAGCTTCCAAGAGACCCAGTACTTC. It yields the protein CASIGDSFQETQYF.

This chain connects TRBV4-1 to TRBJ2-2; 11 positions match TRBD1. Unmatched junction bases numbered 7, after V lost 3 bases and J lost 7 bases. Germline loops: CDR1 MGHRA, CDR2 YSYEKL. The CDR3 covers 16 residues. CDR3 DNA: TGCGCCAGCAGCCATGCCGGGACAGGGGGTTACGGGGAGCTGTTTTTT. It encodes CASSHAGTGGYGELFF.

J is TRBJ2-5 and V is TRBV30; D uncertain. Germline assignment: CDR1 GTSNPN and CDR2 SVGIG (reference sequence). V was cut by 0 bases and J by 2 bases, with 7 bases left in between. This CDR3 has 13 amino acids. CDR3 DNA sequence: TGTGCCTGGAGTGTATGGATTCAAGAGACCCAGTACTTC. It is translated as CAWSVWIQETQYF. The whole variable domain, remainder taken from reference TRBV30 and TRBJ2-5, is SQTIHQWPATLVQPVGSPLSLECTVEGTSNPNLYWYRQAAGRGLQLLFYSVGIGQISSEVPQNLSASRPQDRQFILSSKKLLLSDSGFYLCAWSVWIQETQYFGPGTRLLVL.

This sequence joins TRBV19 and TRBJ2-1, with D hard to call. The CDR3 extends over 14 amino acids. Germline-derived CDR1 and CDR2 are LNHDA and SQIVND (reference sequence). Trimming cost V 5 bases and J 1 base, with 9 bases left between them. Here the CDR3 DNA reads TGTGCCAGTAGTCGCAGTGGGTCCTACAATGAGCAGTTCTTC. It translates to CASSRSGSYNEQFF.

The CDR3 is CASSVTRDRLREKLFF. The CDR3 region has the DNA TGTGCCAGCAGTGTCACCCGTGACCGTCTGAGGGAAAAACTGTTTTTT. The rearrangement uses TRBV25-1 and TRBJ1-4, with D uncertain. CDR1 is MGHDK and CDR2 is SYGVNS in the germline V gene. The CDR3 totals 16 residues. Trimming pared 4 bases from V and 8 bases from J, leaving 20 bases between.

A remark on this clone: The sample has other DNA sequences that encode this CDR3 too. The gene calls are TRBV10-1 and TRBJ2-7, with D unclear. The germline gives CDR1 WNHNN, CDR2 SYGVQD (reference sequence). With 3 bases removed from V and 2 bases from J, the gap between germline ends came to 8 bases. CDR3 length equals 13 residues. The CDR3 sequence is CASSEGGPYEQYF. The CDR3 DNA reads as TGCGCCAGCAGTGAAGGCGGTCCCTACGAGCAGTACTTC.

V is TRBV14 and J is TRBJ2-1, with a tentative D call TRBD1 (6 bases). This CDR3 region has 16 residues. The germline V gene has CDR1 SGHDN and CDR2 FVKESK. Trimming took 0 bases from V and 7 from J, leaving 16 bases between them. The CDR3 DNA is TGTGCCAGCAGCCAAGAACTGGGGGCGCGCACGAATGAGCAGTTCTTC. It is translated as CASSQELGARTNEQFF.

J is TRBJ2-3 and V is TRBV7-9; D unclear. There are 14 residues in the CDR3. V was clipped by 5 bases and J by 5 bases, with 14 bases between them. Germline V lookup: CDR1 SEHNR, CDR2 FQNEAQ (reference sequence). CDR3 sequence: CASSPNGPEDTQYF. CDR3 sequence (DNA): TGTGCCAGCAGCCCAAATGGGCCCGAAGATACGCAGTATTTT. The full variable domain, with the rest looked up from reference TRBV7-9 and TRBJ2-3, is DTGVSQNPRHKITKRGQNVTFRCDPISEHNRLYWYRQTLGQGPEFLTYFQNEAQLEKSRLLSDRFSAERPKGSFSTLEIQRTEQGDSAMYLCASSPNGPEDTQYFGPGTRLTVL.

This chain joins TRBV3-1 (or the pseudogene TRBV3-2) and TRBJ1-5; maybe TRBD1 (5 bases). Trimming removed 4 bases at V and 7 bases at J, with 14 bases between. This CDR3 is built from 14 residues. Germline V gene lookup returns CDR1 LGHDT and CDR2 YNNKEL (reference sequence). The DNA for the CDR3 is TGTGCCAGCAGCCGGGGGGGAATGGGGCAGCCCCAGCATTTT. Protein product: CASSRGGMGQPQHF.

The chain combines TRBV5-6 with TRBJ1-1; possibly TRBD1 for D (5 bases). Trimming stripped 1 base from V and 1 base from J, with 11 bases between. Germline CDR1 SGHDT, CDR2 YYEEEE. The CDR3 is 15 residues long. DNA of the CDR3: TGTGCCAGCAGCTTGAGCTTCACAGGGAACACTGAAGCTTTCTTT. This translates into CASSLSFTGNTEAFF.

This chain links TRBV18 with TRBJ2-3; 9 bases align to TRBD2. The CDR3 runs 16 residues. V was pared by 3 bases and J by 0 bases, with 4 bases of the junction left unmatched. Germline assignment: CDR1 KGHSH and CDR2 LQKENI. The chain's CDR3 is CASSPLREGSTDTQYF. In nucleotides, the CDR3 is TGTGCCAGCTCACCGTTGCGGGAGGGGAGCACAGATACGCAGTATTTT. Full variable domain (missing parts from reference TRBV18 and TRBJ2-3): NAGVMQNPRHLVRRRGQEARLRCSPMKGHSHVYWYRQLPEEGLKFMVYLQKENIIDESGMPKERFSAEFPKEGPSILRIQQVVRGDSAAYFCASSPLREGSTDTQYFGPGTRLTVL.

The chain couples TRBV5-1 to TRBJ2-3; D possibly uses TRBD1 or TRBD2 (5 bases each). The germline gives CDR1 SGHRS, CDR2 YFSETQ. CDR3 length: 13 residues. Deletions cut 4 bases from V and 1 base from J, with 7 bases between. The CDR3 loop reads CASSGDGTDTQYF. The CDR3 DNA is TGCGCCAGCAGCGGGGACGGCACAGATACGCAGTATTTT.

The chain combines TRBV6-2 or TRBV6-3 with TRBJ2-3; D is possibly TRBD1 (5 bases). The CDR3 length is 15 residues. The germline CDR1 and CDR2 sequences are MNHEY and SVGEGT. V dropped 4 bases and J dropped 4 bases, with 15 bases sitting between them. In nucleotides, the CDR3 is TGTGCCAGCAGTTGGAGCAGGGTATTCCCAGATACGCAGTATTTT. The encoded protein is CASSWSRVFPDTQYF.